The 8 T cell receptor beta chains in this list originate from one sample, sequenced in a study of beta chain features in type 1 diabetes. No antigen has been identified for these receptors. Whole-study findings and limits: Shorter TCRB CDR3s, moderately but significantly so, were found in Type 1 diabetes patients in all four CD4+ subsets.

Expressed TCRB transcripts were sequenced because the isolated RNA had all been reverse transcribed beforehand. The data were produced by immunoSEQ multiplex PCR, yet TCRdb's version contains in-frame clones alone and is incomplete. The sample lists hundreds of thousands of clones, roughly 15% occurring once. Sequencing was performed on naive CD4+ T cells from blood. The origin of the receptors is a man aged 18 to 30 with type 1 diabetes.

The chain is built from TRBV4-1 and TRBJ2-3, with 9 bases fitting TRBD2. There are 18 residues in the CDR3. Germline V lookup: CDR1 MGHRA, CDR2 YSYEKL. Germline trimming cut 4 bases from V and 1 base from J; bases unmatched to any gene: 12. The CDR3 region is CASSPIKGIAGGTDTQYF. The DNA for the CDR3 is TGCGCCAGCAGCCCGATTAAGGGAATAGCGGGGGGCACAGATACGCAGTATTTT.

This clone has only a few counts. The CDR3 protein is CAWRDRGQVEQFF. CDR3 DNA sequence: TGTGCCTGGAGAGACAGGGGGCAGGTTGAGCAGTTCTTC. The chain employs TRBV30 and TRBJ2-1; TRBD1 agrees at 10 bases. The V gene's germline CDR1 is GTSNPN and CDR2 SVGIG (reference sequence). The CDR3 is 13 amino acids. J was trimmed by 9 bases and V by 3 bases; bases with no gene match: 5.

The chain is built from TRBV5-4 and TRBJ1-1, with 7 bases matching TRBD1. Germline CDR1 SGHNT, CDR2 YYREEE (reference sequence). V was clipped by 1 base and J by 3 bases; unmatched bases: 12. The CDR3 runs to 17 residues. The CDR3 spells CASSLPRDSSSDTEAFF. DNA of the CDR3: TGTGCCAGCAGCTTGCCCCGGGACAGTTCATCGGACACTGAAGCTTTCTTT.

This clone was picked up a small number of times. This chain uses TRBV29-1 with TRBJ2-5, with 10 bases identical to TRBD2. Germline CDR1 reads SQVTM; CDR2 reads ANQGSEA. The CDR3 spans 16 residues. V was clipped by 6 bases and J by 4 bases; unmatched bases: 14. The CDR3 region is CSVVPLSSGGGETQYF. The CDR3 region has the DNA TGCAGCGTGGTTCCCCTGTCTAGCGGGGGTGGAGAGACCCAGTACTTC.

The chain combines TRBV27 with TRBJ2-1, with TRBD2 identical over 12 bases. Germline V lookup: CDR1 MNHEY, CDR2 SMNVEV (reference sequence). The length of the CDR3 is 16 residues. J was trimmed by 2 bases and V by 5 bases; bases with no gene match: 4. This CDR3 is CASSPLAGGPYNEQFF. In DNA form, the CDR3 reads TGTGCCAGCAGTCCCCTAGCGGGAGGGCCCTACAATGAGCAGTTCTTC.

The table lists this clone with a few counts. The chain couples TRBV5-1 to TRBJ2-7, with 10 bases identical to TRBD2. The V gene end was trimmed by 2 bases and the J gene end by 2 bases; junction bases not matched to a gene: 4. The germline CDR1 and CDR2 sequences are SGHRS and YFSETQ. The CDR3 has 15 residues. DNA of the CDR3: TGCGCCAGCAGCTTTAGCGGGGGGTTAACCTACGAGCAGTACTTC. Its translation is CASSFSGGLTYEQYF.

The chain combines TRBV5-4 with TRBJ2-3; 8 nucleotides agree with TRBD2. The trim removed 4 bases at V and 5 bases at J, leaving 9 bases unmatched. Germline CDR1 SGHNT, CDR2 YYREEE (reference sequence). The CDR3 loop spans 15 amino acids. The CDR3 loop reads CASSAAGEVGDTQYF. CDR3 sequence (DNA): TGTGCCAGCAGCGCAGCGGGAGAGGTCGGAGATACGCAGTATTTT.

This clone appeared a few times. The chain employs TRBV5-1 and TRBJ2-1; D is undetermined. The CDR3 is 15 amino acids. Germline assignment: CDR1 SGHRS and CDR2 YFSETQ. V lost 6 bases to trimming and J lost 8 bases, with 21 bases between them. CDR3 amino acids: CASIPTPSAGDEQFF. The DNA for the CDR3 is TGCGCCAGCATCCCGACCCCTAGTGCTGGCGATGAGCAGTTCTTC.